This TCR beta chain was obtained from a study of blood T cell repertoires in COVID-19. Study details: Samples taken during acute and convalescent COVID-19 were collected in the United States, Italy and Spain. Sources were T cells, B-cell-depleted T cells, or PBMCs; the material itself was cDNA or gDNA.

As handled by the study authors: Nucleated cell number was recorded as an estimate derived from reference gene primer amplification. The repertoire was sequenced with immunoSEQ multiplex PCR; TCRdb's copy has only in-frame clones and lacks some. The V and J calls and clone size are taken from that table; D and trimming were inferred from the DNA. Of around 140,000 clones listed, more than 75% are singletons. Sequencing input: peripheral blood. The clonotype comes from a woman aged 50 to 60 with active or convalescent COVID-19.

This CDR3 reads CASAIRGQGAGQPQHF. In DNA form, the CDR3 reads TGTGCCAGTGCGATTCGAGGGCAGGGGGCTGGACAGCCCCAGCATTTT. The rearrangement links TRBV7-2 to TRBJ1-5; 8 nucleotides line up with TRBD1. This CDR3 contains 16 residues. The V gene end was trimmed by 9 bases and the J gene end by 7 bases; junction bases not matched to a gene: 17. Germline CDR1 reads SGHTA; CDR2 reads FQGNSA.